The entry that follows covers one T cell receptor beta chain sequence. Its specificity is not known. RNA transcripts yielded amplified TCR beta CDR3 regions. TCR CDR3 underwent first-round RT-PCR with the HTBI primer set. TCRdb redid the calling of the multiplex PCR reads with MiXCR, one entry per CDR3 protein. The top ten hold 26% of the sample, which has approximately 480,000 distinct CDR3 sequences, around 20% seen once. This entry belongs to a study of T cells in Graves' hyperthyroidism and ophthalmopathy. Study-wide results and limits: Peripheral blood also featured most of the thyroid clonotypes expanded above 0.001. Prediction of ophthalmopathy progression came a median approximately 6.5 months pre-onset.

Germline assignment: CDR1 SNHLY and CDR2 FYNNEI. V was trimmed by 2 bases and J by 0 bases, leaving 7 bases between them. The CDR3 totals 14 residues. The chain joins TRBV2 to TRBJ1-1; D is uncertain. The sequence derives from a man aged 18 to 30 with Graves' hyperthyroidism. Sequenced input: blood. DNA of the CDR3: TGTGCCAGCAGTGAAAACTTATTGAACACTGAAGCTTTCTTT. Encoded protein: CASSENLLNTEAFF.